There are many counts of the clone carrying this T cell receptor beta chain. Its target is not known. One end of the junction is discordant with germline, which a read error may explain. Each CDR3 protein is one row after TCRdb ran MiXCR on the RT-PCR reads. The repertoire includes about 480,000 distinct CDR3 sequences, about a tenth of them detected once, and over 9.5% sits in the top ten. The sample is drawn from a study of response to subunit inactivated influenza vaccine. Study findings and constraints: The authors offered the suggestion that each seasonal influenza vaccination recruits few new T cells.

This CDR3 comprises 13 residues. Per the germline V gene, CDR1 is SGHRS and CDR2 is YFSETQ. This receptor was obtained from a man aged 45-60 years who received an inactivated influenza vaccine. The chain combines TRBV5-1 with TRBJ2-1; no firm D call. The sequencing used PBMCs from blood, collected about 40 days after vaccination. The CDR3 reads CASSLGPINEQFF. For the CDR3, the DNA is TGCGCCAGCAGTTTGGGCCCTATTAATGAGCAGTTCTTC.